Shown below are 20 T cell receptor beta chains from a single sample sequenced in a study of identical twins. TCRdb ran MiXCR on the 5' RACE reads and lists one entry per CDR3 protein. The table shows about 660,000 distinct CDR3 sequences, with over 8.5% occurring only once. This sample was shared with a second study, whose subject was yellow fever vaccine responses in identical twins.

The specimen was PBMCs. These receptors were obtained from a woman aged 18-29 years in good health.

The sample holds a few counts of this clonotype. The CDR3 protein is CASSLYDQSSYNEQFF. The DNA of the CDR3 is TGTGCCAGCAGCTTATATGACCAGAGCTCCTACAATGAGCAGTTCTTC. This chain links TRBV7-2 with TRBJ2-1; D gene ambiguous. The V end lost 2 bases, the J end lost 0 bases, and 11 bases lay between the germline ends. The germline V gene encodes CDR1 SGHTA and CDR2 FQGNSA. This CDR3 has 16 residues.

In nucleotides, the CDR3 is TGCGCCAGCAGCTTCCGACAGGGGGCACTGGAGACCCAGTACTTC. Its protein is CASSFRQGALETQYF. The rearrangement joins TRBV5-1 to TRBJ2-5, with 10 bases fitting TRBD1. J was trimmed by 5 bases and V by 2 bases; bases with no gene match: 6. The length of the CDR3 is 15 residues. Germline V lookup: CDR1 SGHRS, CDR2 YFSETQ.

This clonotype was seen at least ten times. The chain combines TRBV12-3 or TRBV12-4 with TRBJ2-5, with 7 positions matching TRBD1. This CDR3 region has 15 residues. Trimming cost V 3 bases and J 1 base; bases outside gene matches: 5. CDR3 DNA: TGTGCCAGCAGTTTCTACAGGGGTGCCCAAGAGACCCAGTACTTC. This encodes CASSFYRGAQETQYF.

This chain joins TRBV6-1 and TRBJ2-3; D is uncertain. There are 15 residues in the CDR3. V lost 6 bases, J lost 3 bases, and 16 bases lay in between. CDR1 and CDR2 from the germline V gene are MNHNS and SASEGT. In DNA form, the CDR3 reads TGTGCCAGCAGCCCACCCGGCCTCGGGACAGATACGCAGTATTTT. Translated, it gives CASSPPGLGTDTQYF.

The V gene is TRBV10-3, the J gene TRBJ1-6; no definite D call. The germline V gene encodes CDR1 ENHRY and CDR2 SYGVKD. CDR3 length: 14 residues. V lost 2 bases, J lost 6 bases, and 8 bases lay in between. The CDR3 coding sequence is TGTGCCATCAGTGAGGAACAGCTTAATTCACCCCTCCACTTT. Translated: CAISEEQLNSPLHF.

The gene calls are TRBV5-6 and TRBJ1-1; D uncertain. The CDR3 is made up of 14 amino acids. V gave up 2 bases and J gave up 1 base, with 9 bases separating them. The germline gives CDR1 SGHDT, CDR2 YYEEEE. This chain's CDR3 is CASSLYDQNTEAFF. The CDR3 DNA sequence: TGTGCCAGCAGCTTATACGACCAGAACACTGAAGCTTTCTTT. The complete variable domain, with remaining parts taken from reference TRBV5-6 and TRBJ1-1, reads DAGVTQSPTHLIKTRGQQVTLRCSPKSGHDTVSWYQQALGQGPQFIFQYYEEEERQRGNFPDRFSGHQFPNYSSELNVNALLLGDSALYLCASSLYDQNTEAFFGQGTRLTVV.

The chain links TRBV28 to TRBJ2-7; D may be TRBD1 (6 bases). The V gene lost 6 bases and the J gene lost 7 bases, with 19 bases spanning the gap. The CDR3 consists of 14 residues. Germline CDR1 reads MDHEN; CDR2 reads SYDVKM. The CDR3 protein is CASSIVRGFGEQYF. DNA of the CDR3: TGTGCCAGCAGCATTGTCAGGGGATTCGGGGAGCAGTACTTC. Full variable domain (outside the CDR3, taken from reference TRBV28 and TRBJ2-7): DVKVTQSSRYLVKRTGEKVFLECVQDMDHENMFWYRQDPGLGLRLIYFSYDVKMKEKGDIPEGYSVSREKKERFSLILESASTNQTSMYLCASSIVRGFGEQYFGPGTRLTVT.

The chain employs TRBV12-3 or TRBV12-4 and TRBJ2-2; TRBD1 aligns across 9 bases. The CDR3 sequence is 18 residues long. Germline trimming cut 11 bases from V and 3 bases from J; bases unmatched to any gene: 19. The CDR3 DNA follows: TGTGCCCTCAGTTCCCTAGGGGTGAGGACAGGGGACACCGGGGAGCTGTTTTTT. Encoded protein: CALSSLGVRTGDTGELFF.

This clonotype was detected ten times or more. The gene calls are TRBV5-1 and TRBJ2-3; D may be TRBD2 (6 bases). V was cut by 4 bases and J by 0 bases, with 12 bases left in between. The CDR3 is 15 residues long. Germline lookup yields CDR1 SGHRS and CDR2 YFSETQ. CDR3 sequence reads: CASSTGLISTDTQYF. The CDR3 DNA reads TGCGCCAGCAGCACCGGACTAATCAGCACAGATACGCAGTATTTT.

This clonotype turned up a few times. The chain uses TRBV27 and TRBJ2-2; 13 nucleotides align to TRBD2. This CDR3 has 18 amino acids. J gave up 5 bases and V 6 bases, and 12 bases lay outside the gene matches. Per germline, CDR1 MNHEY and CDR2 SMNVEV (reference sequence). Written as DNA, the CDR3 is TGTGCCAGCAGAGAACTAGCGGGGGGGCCGGTACGGACCGGGGAGCTGTTTTTT. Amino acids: CASRELAGGPVRTGELFF.

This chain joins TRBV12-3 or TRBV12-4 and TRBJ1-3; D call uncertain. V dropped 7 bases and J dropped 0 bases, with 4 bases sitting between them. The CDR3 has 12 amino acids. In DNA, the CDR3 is TGTGCCAGCACCTTCTCTGGAAACACCATATATTTT. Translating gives CASTFSGNTIYF.

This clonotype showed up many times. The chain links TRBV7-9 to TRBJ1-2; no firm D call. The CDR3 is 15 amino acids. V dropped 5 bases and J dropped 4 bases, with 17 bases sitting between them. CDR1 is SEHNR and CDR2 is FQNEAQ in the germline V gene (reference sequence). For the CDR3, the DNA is TGTGCCAGCAGCCGCTCATCAAAATCAGGCTATGGCTACACCTTC. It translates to CASSRSSKSGYGYTF.

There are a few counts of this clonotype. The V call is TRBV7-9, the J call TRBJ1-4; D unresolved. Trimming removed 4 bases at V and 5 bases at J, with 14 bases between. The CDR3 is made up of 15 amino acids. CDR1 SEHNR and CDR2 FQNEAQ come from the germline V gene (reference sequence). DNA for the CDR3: TGTGCCAGCAGCTCCGGACCGGGAAGCAATGAAAAACTGTTTTTT. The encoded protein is CASSSGPGSNEKLFF.

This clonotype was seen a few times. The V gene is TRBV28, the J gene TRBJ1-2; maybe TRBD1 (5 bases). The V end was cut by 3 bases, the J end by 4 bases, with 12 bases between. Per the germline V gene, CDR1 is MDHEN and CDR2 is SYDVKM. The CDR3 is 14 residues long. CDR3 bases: TGTGCCAGCAGTTTGAGAGGGGTGGTCTATGGCTACACCTTC. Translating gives CASSLRGVVYGYTF.

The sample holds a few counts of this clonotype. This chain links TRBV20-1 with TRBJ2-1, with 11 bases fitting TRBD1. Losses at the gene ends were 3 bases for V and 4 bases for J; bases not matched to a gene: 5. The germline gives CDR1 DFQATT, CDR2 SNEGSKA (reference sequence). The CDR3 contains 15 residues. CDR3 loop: CSASKWDRGYNEQFF. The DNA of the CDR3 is TGCAGTGCTAGCAAGTGGGACAGGGGGTACAATGAGCAGTTCTTC.

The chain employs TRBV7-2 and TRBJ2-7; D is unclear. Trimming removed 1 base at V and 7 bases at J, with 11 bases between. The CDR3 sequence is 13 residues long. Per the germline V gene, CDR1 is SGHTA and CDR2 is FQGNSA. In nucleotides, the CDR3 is TGTGCCAGCAGCTTAGACGGGCCGCGGGAGCAGTACTTC. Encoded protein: CASSLDGPREQYF.

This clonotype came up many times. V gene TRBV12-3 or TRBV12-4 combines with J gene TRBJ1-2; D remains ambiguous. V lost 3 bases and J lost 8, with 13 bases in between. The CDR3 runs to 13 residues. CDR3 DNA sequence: TGTGCCAGCAGTTTCCTTAGGGTGGAAGGCTACACCTTC. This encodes CASSFLRVEGYTF.

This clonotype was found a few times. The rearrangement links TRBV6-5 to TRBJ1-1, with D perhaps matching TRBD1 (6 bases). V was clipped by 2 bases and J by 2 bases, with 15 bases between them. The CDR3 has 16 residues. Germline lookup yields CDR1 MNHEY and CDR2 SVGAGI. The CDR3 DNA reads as TGTGCCAGCAGTTACCGTCTTCCCAGGGGTAACACTGAAGCTTTCTTT. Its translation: CASSYRLPRGNTEAFF.

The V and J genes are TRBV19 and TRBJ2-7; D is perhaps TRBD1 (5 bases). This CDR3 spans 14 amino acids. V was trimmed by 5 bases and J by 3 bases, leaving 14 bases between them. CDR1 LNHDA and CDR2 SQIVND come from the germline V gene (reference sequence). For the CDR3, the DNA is TGTGCCAGTAGTGAACAGGACAAGCACTACGAGCAGTACTTC. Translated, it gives CASSEQDKHYEQYF.

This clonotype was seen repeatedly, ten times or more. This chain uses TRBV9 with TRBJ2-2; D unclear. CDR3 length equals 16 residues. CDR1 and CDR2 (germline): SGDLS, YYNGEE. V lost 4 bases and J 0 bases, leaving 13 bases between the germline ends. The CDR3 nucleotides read TGTGCCAGCAGCATTACAGCACTTTCGAACACCGGGGAGCTGTTTTTT. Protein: CASSITALSNTGELFF.